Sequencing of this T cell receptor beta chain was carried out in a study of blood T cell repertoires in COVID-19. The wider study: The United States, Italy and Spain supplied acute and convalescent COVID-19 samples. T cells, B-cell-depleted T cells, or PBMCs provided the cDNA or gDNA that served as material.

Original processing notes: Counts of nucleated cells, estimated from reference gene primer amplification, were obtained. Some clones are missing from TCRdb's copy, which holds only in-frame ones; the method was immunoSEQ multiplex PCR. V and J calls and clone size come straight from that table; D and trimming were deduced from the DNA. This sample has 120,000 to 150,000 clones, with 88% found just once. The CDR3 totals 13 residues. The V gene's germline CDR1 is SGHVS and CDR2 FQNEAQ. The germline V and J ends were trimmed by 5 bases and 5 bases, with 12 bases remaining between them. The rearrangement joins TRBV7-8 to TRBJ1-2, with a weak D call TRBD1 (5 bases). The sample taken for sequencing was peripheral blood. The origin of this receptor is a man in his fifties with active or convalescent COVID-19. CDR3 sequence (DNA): TGTGCCAGCAGCACCGACGGGGGGTATGGCTACACCTTC. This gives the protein CASSTDGGYGYTF.